This T cell receptor beta chain is from a study of T-cell reconstitution after alpha-beta-depleted transplantation in children. Study-wide points: Alpha-beta T cells about two months after transplant reportedly derived from several hundred expanded graft clones.

There are many counts of this clonotype. The antigen is not known. As it was prepared, the TCRbeta library received unique molecular identifiers. TCRdb reprocessed the PCR reads via MiXCR and lists one record per CDR3 protein. The table records about 200,000 distinct CDR3 sequences, 6.6% of them present only once. The length of the CDR3 is 14 residues. In germline, CDR1 is MNHEY, CDR2 SVGAGI. Losses at the gene ends were 0 bases for V and 6 bases for J; bases not matched to a gene: 4. The specimen comprised PBMCs, sampled before TCRalphabeta/CD19-depleted stem cell transplant. The chain recombines TRBV6-5 with TRBJ2-7; 8 bases align to TRBD1. This TCR was sampled from a boy aged 2-15 years with acute lymphoblastic leukemia, due to receive a stem cell transplant. The CDR3 loop is CASSYSMTGVEQYF. The CDR3 nucleotides are TGTGCCAGCAGTTACTCAATGACAGGGGTCGAGCAGTACTTC.